Sequencing of this T cell receptor (beta chain) was carried out in a study of T-cell memory formation after mild COVID-19. Whole-study results and caveats: Some clones that responded were present in memory (sampled pre-infection), which suggests cross-reactive memory joined.

On this clonotype: As yet, its antigen is unknown.

TCRdb processed the 5' RACE reads anew with MiXCR; each CDR3 protein has one entry. This table holds roughly 500,000 distinct CDR3 sequences, 20% found once. Looked up from germline, CDR1 is SGHRS and CDR2 is YFSETQ. With V trimmed by 0 bases and J by 5 bases, 6 bases remained unmatched. This CDR3 has 15 amino acids. Sequencing was performed on PBMCs or a T cell subset sorted from them (not recorded which). The chain employs TRBV5-1 and TRBJ2-7, with 9 bases fitting TRBD2. The sequence derives from an adult woman who had mild COVID-19 (a few samples of this study predate the infection). Cell type and time point are not known. CDR3: CASSLEASGVHEQYF. The CDR3 DNA reads TGCGCCAGCAGCTTGGAGGCTAGCGGGGTCCACGAGCAGTACTTC.